A selection of T cell receptor beta chains follows, all from one sample in a study of blood T cell repertoires in COVID-19. Produced via immunoSEQ multiplex PCR; TCRdb's table is partial and in-frame only. Among approximately 170,000 clones, around 87% were seen once, and the ten largest hold over 3.5%. Material for sequencing was peripheral blood. The receptors derive from a man in his late teens or twenties with active or convalescent COVID-19. The CDR3 runs from the conserved cysteine through the conserved F or W. Each record gives: V gene, D gene, J gene, clone size, CDR3 protein, CDR3 DNA. A D gene is named only where the DNA matches it firmly. The size of a clone is reported for some rows only, either as once, few or many, or as a class for expanded clones.

v_call: TRBV2
d_call: TRBD2
j_call: TRBJ2-3
clone_size: -
cdr3_aa: CASEPGGDTQYF
cdr3_nt: TGTGCCAGCGAGCCGGGAGGAGATACGCAGTATTTT

v_call: TRBV29-1
d_call: -
j_call: TRBJ2-1
clone_size: -
cdr3_aa: CSVGTSKIGNEQFF
cdr3_nt: TGCAGCGTTGGGACTTCTAAAATTGGCAATGAGCAGTTCTTC

v_call: TRBV3-1/TRBV3-2
d_call: -
j_call: TRBJ1-1
clone_size: once
cdr3_aa: CASSQDRGGSRAFF
cdr3_nt: TGTGCCAGCAGCCAAGACCGTGGAGGGTCCAGGGCTTTCTTT

v_call: TRBV6-4
d_call: TRBD2
j_call: TRBJ2-2
clone_size: -
cdr3_aa: CASSALAGEPGELFF
cdr3_nt: TGTGCCAGCAGTGCACTAGCGGGGGAACCCGGGGAGCTGTTTTTT

v_call: TRBV10-1
d_call: -
j_call: TRBJ2-3
clone_size: -
cdr3_aa: CASSPGGNTQYF
cdr3_nt: TGCGCCAGCAGTCCAGGGGGGAATACGCAGTATTTT

v_call: TRBV7-9
d_call: TRBD1
j_call: TRBJ1-2
clone_size: -
cdr3_aa: CASSISGTGYGYTF
cdr3_nt: TGTGCCAGCAGCATCTCCGGGACAGGATATGGCTACACCTTC

v_call: TRBV6-5
d_call: -
j_call: TRBJ1-1
clone_size: -
cdr3_aa: CASSHGGAPEAFF
cdr3_nt: TGTGCCAGCAGTCATGGGGGGGCCCCTGAAGCTTTCTTT

v_call: TRBV4-2
d_call: TRBD1
j_call: TRBJ1-2
clone_size: once
cdr3_aa: CASSEGTGLNYGYTF
cdr3_nt: TGTGCCAGCAGCGAAGGGACAGGCCTTAACTATGGCTACACCTTC

v_call: TRBV4-3
d_call: TRBD1
j_call: TRBJ2-7
clone_size: -
cdr3_aa: CASSQDPARDSYYEQYF
cdr3_nt: TGCGCCAGCAGCCAAGATCCAGCCCGGGACAGCTACTACGAGCAGTACTTC

v_call: TRBV13
d_call: -
j_call: TRBJ1-6
clone_size: -
cdr3_aa: CASSLSFNNSPLHF
cdr3_nt: TGTGCCAGCAGCTTAAGCTTCAATAATTCACCCCTCCACTTT

v_call: TRBV7-2
d_call: -
j_call: TRBJ1-2
clone_size: -
cdr3_aa: CASSLYPSGGSVYGYTF
cdr3_nt: TGTGCCAGCAGCTTATACCCCTCGGGGGGGTCAGTCTATGGCTACACCTTC

v_call: TRBV5-1
d_call: -
j_call: TRBJ2-2
clone_size: few
cdr3_aa: CASSLMESGELFF
cdr3_nt: TGCGCCAGCAGCTTGATGGAGTCCGGGGAGCTGTTTTTT

v_call: TRBV24-1
d_call: TRBD1
j_call: TRBJ2-1
clone_size: once
cdr3_aa: CATSDSRQGASNEQFF
cdr3_nt: TGTGCCACCAGTGATTCGCGACAGGGGGCCTCCAATGAGCAGTTCTTC

v_call: TRBV7-8
d_call: TRBD1
j_call: TRBJ2-2
clone_size: -
cdr3_aa: CASSLADRSTGELFF
cdr3_nt: TGTGCCAGCAGCTTAGCGGACAGGTCCACCGGGGAGCTGTTTTTT

v_call: TRBV29-1
d_call: TRBD2
j_call: TRBJ2-7
clone_size: -
cdr3_aa: CSVDGTSGNYEQYF
cdr3_nt: TGCAGCGTTGACGGGACTAGCGGAAACTACGAGCAGTACTTC

v_call: TRBV5-4
d_call: -
j_call: TRBJ1-1
clone_size: once
cdr3_aa: CASSFGGPMNTEAFF
cdr3_nt: TGTGCCAGCAGCTTCGGCGGCCCCATGAACACTGAAGCTTTCTTT

v_call: TRBV27
d_call: TRBD1
j_call: TRBJ1-5
clone_size: -
cdr3_aa: CASRWTGGVGSNQPQHF
cdr3_nt: TGTGCCAGCAGATGGACAGGGGGCGTCGGTAGCAATCAGCCCCAGCATTTT

v_call: TRBV30
d_call: -
j_call: TRBJ1-2
clone_size: -
cdr3_aa: CAILGGTHDGYTF
cdr3_nt: TGTGCCATACTTGGAGGGACCCACGACGGCTACACCTTC

v_call: TRBV24-1
d_call: TRBD1
j_call: TRBJ2-5
clone_size: -
cdr3_aa: CATKGAVGETQYF
cdr3_nt: TGTGCCACCAAGGGGGCTGTAGGAGAGACCCAGTACTTC

v_call: TRBV7-3
d_call: TRBD2
j_call: TRBJ2-7
clone_size: -
cdr3_aa: CASSLTSGSPGAPYEQYF
cdr3_nt: TGTGCCAGCAGCTTGACTAGCGGGAGCCCCGGGGCCCCATACGAGCAGTACTTC

v_call: TRBV28
d_call: TRBD2
j_call: TRBJ2-1
clone_size: -
cdr3_aa: CASSLTGLALVNEQFF
cdr3_nt: TGTGCCAGCAGTCTAACGGGACTAGCGCTGGTCAATGAGCAGTTCTTC

v_call: TRBV5-1
d_call: TRBD1
j_call: TRBJ1-6
clone_size: -
cdr3_aa: CASSLDHQGGNNSPLHF
cdr3_nt: TGCGCCAGCAGCTTGGATCATCAGGGGGGAAATAATTCACCCCTCCACTTT

v_call: TRBV5-6
d_call: -
j_call: TRBJ1-1
clone_size: -
cdr3_aa: CASSLKRNTEAFF
cdr3_nt: TGTGCCAGCAGCTTGAAGAGAAACACTGAAGCTTTCTTT

v_call: TRBV27
d_call: TRBD1
j_call: TRBJ1-2
clone_size: -
cdr3_aa: CASRGQAYYGYTF
cdr3_nt: TGTGCCAGCAGGGGACAGGCTTACTATGGCTACACCTTC

v_call: TRBV6-4
d_call: -
j_call: TRBJ1-2
clone_size: -
cdr3_aa: CASSEGEHGYTF
cdr3_nt: TGTGCCAGCAGTGAAGGGGAACACGGCTACACCTTC

v_call: TRBV29-1
d_call: -
j_call: TRBJ1-2
clone_size: -
cdr3_aa: CSVEGIWAAKPMSGYTF
cdr3_nt: TGCAGCGTTGAAGGAATCTGGGCCGCGAAACCTATGTCTGGCTACACCTTC

v_call: TRBV27
d_call: -
j_call: TRBJ2-6
clone_size: -
cdr3_aa: CASTIQGTLSGANVLTF
cdr3_nt: TGTGCCAGCACTATCCAGGGGACATTGTCTGGGGCCAACGTCCTGACTTTC

v_call: TRBV24-1
d_call: TRBD2
j_call: TRBJ2-1
clone_size: -
cdr3_aa: CATRSTSGRTYNEQFF
cdr3_nt: TGTGCCACCAGATCGACTAGCGGGAGAACTTACAATGAGCAGTTCTTC

v_call: TRBV15
d_call: -
j_call: TRBJ1-1
clone_size: -
cdr3_aa: CATSRERDMNTEAFF
cdr3_nt: TGTGCCACCAGCAGAGAAAGGGACATGAACACTGAAGCTTTCTTT

v_call: TRBV9
d_call: -
j_call: TRBJ2-3
clone_size: -
cdr3_aa: CASSGAGGMLDTQYF
cdr3_nt: TGTGCCAGCAGTGGAGCTGGCGGGATGCTAGATACGCAGTATTTT